Listed here are 3 T cell receptor beta chains from one sample, sequenced in a study of blood T cell repertoires in COVID-19. Only in-frame clones appear in the TCRdb table, and some are missing; sequencing was by immunoSEQ multiplex PCR. In the table there are 200,000 to 250,000 clones, roughly 83% of which are singletons. Sequencing input: peripheral blood. These receptors were collected from a man older than 75 with acute or convalescent COVID-19.

The CDR3 reads CASNSLAGGGEQYF. The CDR3 DNA is TGTGCCAGTAACTCACTAGCGGGAGGAGGTGAGCAGTACTTC. The V and J genes are TRBV19 and TRBJ2-7, with 12 bases fitting TRBD2. CDR1 and CDR2 (germline): LNHDA, SQIVND (reference sequence). This CDR3 region has 14 residues. The V and J ends lost 7 bases and 7 bases, in that order; junction bases with no gene match: 8.

This clone has just one count. The chain is built from TRBV20-1 and TRBJ2-2, with D possibly matching TRBD1 (5 bases). The CDR3 length is 11 residues. Trimming stripped 4 bases from V and 8 bases from J, with 8 bases between. CDR1 DFQATT and CDR2 SNEGSKA come from the germline V gene (reference sequence). The CDR3 nucleotides read TGCAGTGCTACAGGGTCGGGGGAGCTGTTTTTT. Protein product: CSATGSGELFF.

For the CDR3, the DNA is TGTGCCAGCAGTTACTCGGAGGGTCTGGGCACTGAAGCTTTCTTT. Translating gives CASSYSEGLGTEAFF. The chain employs TRBV6-2 or TRBV6-3 and TRBJ1-1; D is undetermined. The CDR3 spans 15 residues. Looked up from germline, CDR1 is MNHEY and CDR2 is SVGEGT. V shed 0 bases and J shed 4 bases, with 12 bases lying between them.